These 13 T cell receptor beta chains were all obtained from the same sample, sequenced in a study of T cells in localized non-small cell lung cancer. Repertoires were generated with immunoSEQ multiplex PCR, while TCRdb's copy carries only in-frame clones and drops some. The sample comprises fewer than 90,000 clones, around 82% of which are singletons, and roughly 19% rests with the top ten. Sequenced material: PBMCs, taken before any cancer treatment. Receptor source: a man aged 35 to 69 with stage II squamous cell lung carcinoma.

This chain joins TRBV11-3 and TRBJ2-7, with 12 bases aligning to TRBD1. The V segment lost 5 bases and the J segment 6 bases; nucleotides outside the gene matches: 5. Germline CDR1 and CDR2: SGHNT and YENEEA. The CDR3 totals 14 residues. The CDR3 nucleotides are TGTGCCAGCAGCCCAGGGACAGGGGGCTTCGAGCAGTACTTC. It specifies CASSPGTGGFEQYF.

This clone appeared once. The chain uses TRBV6-5 and TRBJ1-1; D possibly corresponds to TRBD1 (6 bases). The CDR3 covers 15 residues. From germline, CDR1 is MNHEY and CDR2 SVGAGI. V gave up 2 bases and J gave up 0 bases, with 10 bases separating them. CDR3 sequence (DNA): TGTGCCAGCAGTTACGACGACAGGATGAACACTGAAGCTTTCTTT. Translated: CASSYDDRMNTEAFF.

The chain has TRBV5-1 and TRBJ2-5; D gene unclear. The CDR3 contains 16 residues. Germline CDR1 SGHRS, CDR2 YFSETQ. Trimming left V 4 bases short and J 2 bases short, with 18 bases between. CDR3 residues: CASSPRPVDPQETQYF. The CDR3 DNA reads TGCGCCAGCAGCCCGCGCCCGGTCGACCCACAAGAGACCCAGTACTTC.

The chain combines TRBV7-8 with TRBJ1-2, with 8 nucleotides matching TRBD1. This CDR3 comprises 15 residues. Trimming at V came to 1 base and at J to 5 bases, leaving 6 bases not matched to a gene. The germline V gene has CDR1 SGHVS and CDR2 FQNEAQ. CDR3 nucleotide sequence: TGTGCCAGCAGCTTAGTGCAGGGGGCTTCGTATGGCTACACCTTC. Translated: CASSLVQGASYGYTF.

This clone has at least ten counts. This chain connects TRBV4-2 to TRBJ1-2; D remains unclear. CDR3 length: 16 amino acids. CDR1 LGHNA and CDR2 YNFKEQ come from the germline V gene. V was cut by 4 bases and J by 8 bases, with 23 bases left in between. The CDR3 region is CASSLIGGNSVEGYTF. The DNA of the CDR3 is TGTGCCAGCAGCCTCATAGGTGGCAACTCCGTTGAAGGCTACACCTTC.

The CDR3 spells CASSPGRDRGSYGYTF. As DNA, the CDR3 is TGTGCCAGCAGCCCAGGACGGGACAGGGGCTCTTATGGCTACACCTTC. The V gene is TRBV7-9, the J gene TRBJ1-2, with 10 bases fitting TRBD1. Germline loops: CDR1 SEHNR, CDR2 FQNEAQ (reference sequence). The trim removed 5 bases at V and 5 bases at J, leaving 11 bases unmatched. The CDR3 has 16 amino acids. The full variable domain, in which reference TRBV7-9 and TRBJ1-2 provide the parts outside the CDR3, is DTGVSQNPRHKITKRGQNVTFRCDPISEHNRLYWYRQTLGQGPEFLTYFQNEAQLEKSRLLSDRFSAERPKGSFSTLEIQRTEQGDSAMYLCASSPGRDRGSYGYTFGSGTRLTVV.

This clone was observed once. The rearrangement joins TRBV19 to TRBJ1-2, with D possibly TRBD1 on 5 matching bases. The CDR3 length is 14 residues. From germline, CDR1 is LNHDA and CDR2 SQIVND (reference sequence). The V end was cut by 3 bases, the J end by 6 bases, with 14 bases between. The CDR3 is CASSMLTKGHGYTF. CDR3 sequence (DNA): TGTGCCAGTAGTATGCTCACTAAGGGACATGGCTACACCTTC.

The V and J genes are TRBV7-9 and TRBJ1-3, with TRBD1 identical over 11 bases. This CDR3 has 15 residues. Germline V lookup: CDR1 SEHNR, CDR2 FQNEAQ (reference sequence). Trimming removed 5 bases from V and 2 bases from J; junction bases left unmatched: 2. The CDR3 nucleotides read TGTGCCAGCAGCGGGACAGGGGGAGCTGGAAACACCATATATTTT. This sequence encodes CASSGTGGAGNTIYF. Looking up the rest from reference TRBV7-9 and TRBJ1-3 gives the full variable domain: DTGVSQNPRHKITKRGQNVTFRCDPISEHNRLYWYRQTLGQGPEFLTYFQNEAQLEKSRLLSDRFSAERPKGSFSTLEIQRTEQGDSAMYLCASSGTGGAGNTIYFGEGSWLTVV.

This clone was seen at least ten times. The rearrangement links TRBV7-9 to TRBJ2-7, with TRBD2 matching 14 bases. The CDR3 covers 15 residues. Trimming cost V 2 bases and J 6 bases; bases outside gene matches: 3. Germline CDR1 and CDR2: SEHNR and FQNEAQ (reference sequence). CDR3: CASSLPGTSGSEQYF. For the CDR3, the DNA is TGTGCCAGCAGCTTACCCGGGACTAGCGGGAGCGAGCAGTACTTC.

The rearrangement links TRBV6-5 to TRBJ1-1, with TRBD1 matching over 7 bases. This CDR3 is 11 amino acids long. Per germline, CDR1 MNHEY and CDR2 SVGAGI. The V and J ends lost 6 bases and 8 bases, in that order; junction bases with no gene match: 3. The CDR3 sequence is CASRYRGEAFF. CDR3 DNA sequence: TGTGCCAGCAGGTACAGGGGAGAAGCTTTCTTT.

The chain has TRBV7-2 and TRBJ2-7; 14 positions agree with TRBD2. The CDR3 loop spans 16 amino acids. Germline CDR1 and CDR2: SGHTA and FQGNSA. J lost 7 bases, V lost 3 bases, and 8 bases had no gene match. For the CDR3, the DNA is TGTGCCAGCAGCTTGCAGGGGACTAGCGGGAGTAAGGAGCAGTACTTC. It yields the protein CASSLQGTSGSKEQYF. Using reference TRBV7-2 and TRBJ2-7 for the parts outside the CDR3, the full variable domain is GAGVSQSPSNKVTEKGKDVELRCDPISGHTALYWYRQSLGQGLEFLIYFQGNSAPDKSGLPSDRFSAERTGGSVSTLTIQRTQQEDSAVYLCASSLQGTSGSKEQYFGPGTRLTVT.

The chain recombines TRBV19 with TRBJ2-2, with D perhaps matching TRBD1 (5 bases). Germline loops: CDR1 LNHDA, CDR2 SQIVND (reference sequence). Trimming pared 3 bases from V and 6 bases from J, leaving 14 bases between. This CDR3 comprises 15 residues. CDR3 residues: CASSINGRVAGELFF. Written as DNA, the CDR3 is TGTGCCAGTAGTATCAACGGCAGGGTGGCCGGGGAGCTGTTTTTT.

This chain joins TRBV10-3 and TRBJ2-1; 7 bases match TRBD2. The trim removed 3 bases at V and 5 bases at J, leaving 4 bases unmatched. CDR1 is ENHRY, CDR2 SYGVKD, per germline. The CDR3 loop spans 14 amino acids. As DNA, the CDR3 is TGTGCCATCAGTGACCCTAGCGGCGACAATGAGCAGTTCTTC. It yields the protein CAISDPSGDNEQFF.